This TCR beta chain originates from a study of identical twins (dated by TCRdb to 2015 to 2016). Study-wide context: To test whether fetal clonotypes persist, the study used deep sequencing on TCR alpha and beta repertoires from monozygotic twins, unrelated adults of various ages, and cord blood. To rule out contamination, the twin experiments were replicated at different times with different library preparation protocols. Study-wide conclusions, independent of this receptor: Because the same donors could not be followed over many years, the conclusions depended on cross-sectional statistical analysis. Compared with coincidental sharing between unrelated individuals, an excess of low generation-probability sequences was observed among out-of-frame TCR alpha sequences shared between twins. Abundant cord blood beta clonotypes had fewer insertions, young adult naive repertoires showed a similar but weaker trend, and memory repertoires showed no such trend. Invariant T cells such as MAIT and iNKT could partly confound zero-insertion analyses, though diverse VJ usage argued against this for most clonotypes. In monozygotic twins, recombination models systematically underestimated out-of-frame TCR alpha sharing, but the models matched the sharing seen between unrelated individuals. A weaker excess of twin sharing was found in beta out-of-frame sequences because the signal-to-noise ratio was lowered by fewer shared sequences.

Every donor in the study was a healthy Caucasian. Miltenyi CD45RO+ enrichment and human naive T-cell isolation kits were used to isolate memory (CD45RO+) and naive T cells from PBMC. On this clonotype itself: Its antigen remains unidentified. Per-base qualities were not stored, and no clone one base away is much larger.

For this chain, trimming is 4 bases at the V end and 7 bases at the J end, and the number of junction bases without a gene match is 15. The CDR3 runs 19 amino acids, cysteine and phenylalanine included. The entry retains the CDR3 DNA only, 57 bases that are in frame from base 1. CDR1 SGHAT and CDR2 FQDESV are derived from the germline V gene (reference sequence). The library was produced with 5' RACE. Data came from an Illumina HiSeq 2000. A universal primer binding site was added through template switching, and the final cDNA carried a unique molecular identifier so that TCR cDNA molecules could be counted accurately. First-strand cDNA for TCR alpha and beta chains was synthesized from specific primers in the conserved constant-segment region. To control for contamination, each cDNA library was double barcoded with a SMART-Mk sample barcode plus Illumina barcodes. Two successive PCR steps introduced TruSeq adapter sequences along with Illumina sample barcodes. TCR alpha and beta cDNA libraries were sequenced on the Illumina HiSeq platform with custom primers. Per the source publication's procedure: MiGEC was used to process raw reads and extract unique molecular identifiers, and MiXCR was used to find CDR3 positions. For each individual, recombination models were inferred using an EM algorithm with the repgenHMM and IGoR tools. Shared clonotypes were analyzed with the tcR package in R, and sharing was normalized by the product of cloneset sizes. To study raw recombination free of thymic and clonal selection effects, out-of-frame nonproductive sequences were analyzed. The public reads were run again by TCRdb, first through fastp at Q25 and then through MiXCR, and only productive beta chains were kept. Identical CDR3 proteins give one entry, which carries the most common genes and DNA. TCRdb assigned the V and J calls; the authors' analysis was not used. This sample has over 200,000 distinct CDR3 sequences in its table, and 8% to 11% of those were observed once. The leading ten clones occupy about 9% of the sample.

The origin of this receptor is a man aged 50 to 60 in good health. The sequenced sample consisted of memory T cells sorted from blood. Sample cell subset or site, as interpreted from the label and publication: CD45RO+ enriched T cells. This receptor chain uses TRBV11-1 and TRBJ2-1, and 14 junctional nucleotides match TRBD2. The DNA sequence is given as TGTGCCAGCAGCTCGGCGGGGGGACTAGCGGGAGTAGGGGGGAATGAGCAGTTCTTC. It translates as CASSSAGGLAGVGGNEQFF.